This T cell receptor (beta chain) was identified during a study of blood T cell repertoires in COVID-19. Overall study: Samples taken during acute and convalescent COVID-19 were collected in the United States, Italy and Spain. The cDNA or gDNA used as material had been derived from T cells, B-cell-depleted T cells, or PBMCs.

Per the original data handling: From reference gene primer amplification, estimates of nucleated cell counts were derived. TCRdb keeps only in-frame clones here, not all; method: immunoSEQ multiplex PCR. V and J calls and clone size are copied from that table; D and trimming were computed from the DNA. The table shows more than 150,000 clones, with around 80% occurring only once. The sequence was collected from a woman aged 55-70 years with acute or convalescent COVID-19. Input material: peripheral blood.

DNA for the CDR3: TGTGCCAGCAGCTCCGGGGCCTATAATTCACCCCTCCACTTT. Amino acid sequence: CASSSGAYNSPLHF. V and J are TRBV5-5 and TRBJ1-6; D is unresolved. V was clipped by 3 bases and J by 2 bases, with 6 bases between them. Per germline, CDR1 SGHKS and CDR2 YYEKEE (reference sequence). CDR3 length: 14 amino acids. Complete variable domain (other parts from reference TRBV5-5 and TRBJ1-6): DAGVTQSPTHLIKTRGQQVTLRCSPISGHKSVSWYQQVLGQGPQFIFQYYEKEERGRGNFPDRFSARQFPNYSSELNVNALLLGDSALYLCASSSGAYNSPLHFGNGTRLTVT.